These 26 T cell receptor beta chains originate from one sample sequenced in a study of high-grade serous ovarian cancer treatment subgroups. Clones were sequenced by immunoSEQ multiplex PCR, and TCRdb holds only the in-frame ones, with some missing. The profile shows a few thousand clones, 70% to 80% of them singletons. Tumor samples were obtained before definitive surgery or chemotherapy. Sequenced input: tumor tissue. The source of these receptors is a human donor with high-grade serous ovarian cancer.

The gene calls are TRBV19 and TRBJ2-2, with D uncertain. This CDR3 has 15 residues. The germline V gene encodes CDR1 LNHDA and CDR2 SQIVND (reference sequence). The ends were cut back, 7 bases at V and 0 bases at J, with 12 bases in the middle. As DNA, the CDR3 is TGTGCCAGTACCACTTGGTCGGCGAACACCGGGGAGCTGTTTTTT. It is translated as CASTTWSANTGELFF.

The gene calls are TRBV27 and TRBJ1-2, with D maybe TRBD1 (6 bases). Trimming left V 3 bases short and J 4 bases short, with 9 bases between. CDR1 is MNHEY and CDR2 is SMNVEV in the germline V gene (reference sequence). This CDR3 comprises 13 residues. CDR3 DNA: TGTGCCAGCAGTTTTCGAGGGGGCTATGGCTACACCTTC. Its translation: CASSFRGGYGYTF.

The V call is TRBV11-3, the J call TRBJ1-2; 10 positions match TRBD1. J gave up 10 bases and V 5 bases, and 7 bases lay outside the gene matches. In germline, CDR1 is SGHNT, CDR2 YENEEA. This CDR3 contains 13 residues. The CDR3 loop is CASSPGTGADYTF. The CDR3 region has the DNA TGTGCCAGCAGCCCCGGGACAGGGGCCGACTACACCTTC.

This rearrangement joins TRBV10-1 to TRBJ2-3, with D uncertain. Germline-derived CDR1 and CDR2 are WNHNN and SYGVQD (reference sequence). The CDR3 covers 15 residues. V was trimmed by 7 bases and J by 0 bases, leaving 14 bases between them. The CDR3 sequence is CASTTQSPSTDTQYF. The CDR3 DNA is TGCGCCAGCACCACTCAATCTCCTAGCACAGATACGCAGTATTTT.

The chain couples TRBV28 to TRBJ2-5; possibly TRBD1 or TRBD2 for D (5 bases each). This CDR3 region has 13 residues. The germline gives CDR1 MDHEN, CDR2 SYDVKM. Trimming shortened V by 6 bases and J by 4 bases, and 12 bases separated the two germline ends. Here the CDR3 reads CASSEGLGETQYF. In DNA, the CDR3 is TGTGCCAGCAGCGAGGGGTTAGGAGAGACCCAGTACTTC.

The chain combines TRBV20-1 with TRBJ2-1; D gene unclear. V lost 1 base and J 12 bases, leaving 10 bases between the germline ends. The CDR3 length is 11 residues. CDR1 and CDR2 from the germline V gene are DFQATT and SNEGSKA (reference sequence). CDR3 sequence reads: CSARVTDRQFF. CDR3 DNA: TGCAGTGCTAGAGTGACGGACCGGCAGTTCTTC.

The V gene is TRBV27, the J gene TRBJ2-5; 8 positions match TRBD2. The DNA end lines up better with TRBJ2-7; the J call may be wrong. The CDR3 has 15 amino acids. Per germline, CDR1 MNHEY and CDR2 SMNVEV (reference sequence). The CDR3 reads CASTRPPAGAYEQYF. The CDR3, as DNA: TGTGCCAGCACCCGACCCCCAGCGGGGGCCTACGAGCAGTACTTC.

The chain links TRBV12-5 to TRBJ2-2, with D possibly called TRBD1 or TRBD2 (5 bases each). CDR1 is LGHNT and CDR2 is FRNRAP in the germline V gene. The V end was cut by 2 bases, the J end by 1 base, with 17 bases between. The CDR3 consists of 18 residues. The CDR3 DNA is TGTGCTAGTGGTTTGAACCGGGACGGGCACGTGAACACCGGGGAGCTGTTTTTT. The encoded protein is CASGLNRDGHVNTGELFF.

The chain uses TRBV19 and TRBJ2-5; D not certain. The CDR3 covers 14 residues. Per the germline V gene, CDR1 is LNHDA and CDR2 is SQIVND (reference sequence). The ends were cut back, 5 bases at V and 3 bases at J, with 13 bases in the middle. In DNA, the CDR3 is TGTGCCAGTAGTCGACAAAGCCTAAAAGAGACCCAGTACTTC. Its protein product is CASSRQSLKETQYF.

This chain joins TRBV9 and TRBJ2-1, with D possibly matching TRBD1 (6 bases). Per the germline V gene, CDR1 is SGDLS and CDR2 is YYNGEE. There are 14 residues in the CDR3. Trimming stripped 4 bases from V and 8 bases from J, with 16 bases between. CDR3 coding DNA: TGTGCCAGCAGCTCACAGCAGGGACACGATGAGCAGTTCTTC. Protein sequence: CASSSQQGHDEQFF.

The gene calls are TRBV15 and TRBJ1-1, with D maybe TRBD1 (5 bases). The V gene's germline CDR1 is LNHNV and CDR2 YYDKDF (reference sequence). CDR3 size: 16 residues. V was cut by 5 bases and J by 0 bases, with 16 bases left in between. Here the CDR3 DNA reads TGTGCCACCAGCCTTCCGCGGGGAGGGGTGAACACTGAAGCTTTCTTT. Its protein product is CATSLPRGGVNTEAFF.

V gene TRBV28 combines with J gene TRBJ2-7; a weak D match, TRBD2 (6 bases). V shed 4 bases and J shed 5 bases, with 30 bases lying between them. CDR1 and CDR2 (germline): MDHEN, SYDVKM. The length of the CDR3 is 19 residues. DNA for the CDR3: TGTGCCAGCAGTTCAACTCGGGGGACGGGAGATTGGGATCGTAACGAGCAGTACTTC. Translating gives CASSSTRGTGDWDRNEQYF.

The chain recombines TRBV6-1 with TRBJ1-5, with 9 bases that match TRBD1. The CDR3 sequence is 17 residues long. Germline values: CDR1 MNHNS, CDR2 SASEGT. Trimming at V came to 4 bases and at J to 4 bases, leaving 11 bases not matched to a gene. The CDR3 DNA reads as TGTGCCAGCAGTGTTATATACAGGGGGCTTAGGAATCAGCCCCAGCATTTT. This gives the protein CASSVIYRGLRNQPQHF.

This clone was seen only a few times. The chain links TRBV19 to TRBJ2-2, with TRBD2 matching over 9 bases. The CDR3 covers 16 residues. Trimming removed 3 bases from V and 1 base from J; junction bases left unmatched: 3. Germline V gene lookup returns CDR1 LNHDA and CDR2 SQIVND (reference sequence). CDR3 sequence: CASSILTSGNTGELFF. The CDR3 DNA reads TGTGCCAGTAGTATCCTGACTAGCGGGAACACCGGGGAGCTGTTTTTT.

The chain joins TRBV11-3 to TRBJ2-2, with D hard to call. The CDR3 extends over 13 amino acids. Germline values: CDR1 SGHNT, CDR2 YENEEA. Between the trimmed V and J ends, which lost 6 bases and 9 bases, there was a span of 14 bases. CDR3 in amino acids: CASRSDGNWELFF. The CDR3 DNA reads as TGTGCCAGCAGATCGGACGGAAACTGGGAGCTGTTTTTT.

The CDR3 reads CASEGTGRYGYTF. The CDR3 DNA is TGTGCCAGCGAGGGGACAGGGCGCTATGGCTACACCTTC. V usage is TRBV28 and J usage is TRBJ1-2; the match to TRBD1 covers 9 bases. Germline CDR1 reads MDHEN; CDR2 reads SYDVKM. With 8 bases clipped from V and 4 bases from J, the junction kept 5 bases outside the gene matches. This CDR3 is built from 13 residues.

The chain recombines TRBV29-1 with TRBJ2-7; D unclear. This CDR3 comprises 15 residues. V gave up 4 bases and J gave up 0 bases, with 16 bases separating them. Germline loops: CDR1 SQVTM, CDR2 ANQGSEA. CDR3 DNA sequence: TGCAGCGTTGTCCGGGCAGGAATAAGCTCCTACGAGCAGTACTTC. It encodes CSVVRAGISSYEQYF.

The chain is built from TRBV13 and TRBJ1-5, with 12 bases fitting TRBD1. Losses at the gene ends were 4 bases for V and 0 bases for J; bases not matched to a gene: 7. This CDR3 has 18 residues. Germline V gene sequence: CDR1 PRHDT, CDR2 FYEKMQ (reference sequence). The CDR3, as DNA: TGTGCCAGCAGCTCTGAGGGACAGGGGGCTGGTAGCAATCAGCCCCAGCATTTT. Translation gives CASSSEGQGAGSNQPQHF.

The rearrangement links TRBV14 to TRBJ2-7; D call uncertain. CDR1 and CDR2 from the germline V gene are SGHDN and FVKESK. The V end was cut by 3 bases, the J end by 4 bases, with 4 bases between. This CDR3 comprises 11 residues. The CDR3 is CASSQGYEQYF. For the CDR3, the DNA is TGTGCCAGCAGCCAGGGATACGAGCAGTACTTC.

Here the CDR3 DNA reads TGTGCCTGGAGGGGGGGGTCAAGTACGAGAAACACCATATATTTT. Its protein product is CAWRGGSSTRNTIYF. The genes are TRBV30 and TRBJ1-3, with D possibly being TRBD1 (5 bases). Between the trimmed V and J ends, which lost 3 bases and 5 bases, there was a span of 17 bases. The CDR3 length is 15 residues. The V gene's germline CDR1 is GTSNPN and CDR2 SVGIG (reference sequence).

The genes are TRBV28 and TRBJ2-7, with TRBD2 identical over 7 bases. This CDR3 is 17 amino acids long. Germline CDR1 and CDR2: MDHEN and SYDVKM. V dropped 6 bases and J dropped 5; count of bases not matched to a gene: 19. The CDR3 nucleotides are TGTGCCAGCAGCCCTCCCTTTTCGGGAGGAGGGCACGACGAGCAGTACTTC. It is translated as CASSPPFSGGGHDEQYF. The whole variable domain, remainder taken from reference TRBV28 and TRBJ2-7, is DVKVTQSSRYLVKRTGEKVFLECVQDMDHENMFWYRQDPGLGLRLIYFSYDVKMKEKGDIPEGYSVSREKKERFSLILESASTNQTSMYLCASSPPFSGGGHDEQYFGPGTRLTVT.

The table lists this clone with a few counts. V usage is TRBV4-1 and J usage is TRBJ2-5; D gene unclear. The germline CDR1 and CDR2 sequences are MGHRA and YSYEKL. The CDR3 has 12 amino acids. V was trimmed by 0 bases and J by 2 bases, leaving 1 base between them. The CDR3 loop is CASSQEQETQYF. The CDR3 DNA follows: TGCGCCAGCAGCCAAGAGCAAGAGACCCAGTACTTC.

The chain couples TRBV7-2 to TRBJ2-2; D may match TRBD1 or TRBD2 (5 bases each). This CDR3 has 16 amino acids. Germline V gene data show CDR1 as SGHTA and CDR2 as FQGNSA. Between the trimmed V and J ends, which lost 5 bases and 4 bases, there was a span of 17 bases. The CDR3 sequence: CASSPFIGTTTGELFF. As DNA, the CDR3 is TGTGCCAGCAGCCCGTTCATAGGGACCACCACCGGGGAGCTGTTTTTT.

The chain has TRBV18 and TRBJ1-1; possibly TRBD1 for D (6 bases). The CDR3 is made up of 14 amino acids. Germline CDR1 KGHSH, CDR2 LQKENI. Trimming stripped 3 bases from V and 4 bases from J, with 12 bases between. CDR3 amino acids: CASSPAQGITEAFF. CDR3 in DNA: TGTGCCAGCTCACCCGCCCAGGGGATCACTGAAGCTTTCTTT.

The chain uses TRBV10-3 and TRBJ2-3; TRBD2 matches at 7 bases. Trimming cost V 1 base and J 4 bases; bases outside gene matches: 5. The CDR3 length is 15 residues. Germline values: CDR1 ENHRY, CDR2 SYGVKD. The CDR3 coding sequence is TGTGCCATCAGTGAGTACGGCGGGAGCGCAGATACGCAGTATTTT. It codes for CAISEYGGSADTQYF.

The V and J genes are TRBV7-3 and TRBJ2-6; 9 bases align to TRBD2. Germline loops: CDR1 SGHTA, CDR2 FQGTGA. Trimming cost V 4 bases and J 1 base; bases outside gene matches: 8. The CDR3 length is 18 residues. DNA for the CDR3: TGTGCCAGCAGCTCTCAAGCGGGAGGCTTATCTGGGGCCAACGTCCTGACTTTC. Translating it yields CASSSQAGGLSGANVLTF.